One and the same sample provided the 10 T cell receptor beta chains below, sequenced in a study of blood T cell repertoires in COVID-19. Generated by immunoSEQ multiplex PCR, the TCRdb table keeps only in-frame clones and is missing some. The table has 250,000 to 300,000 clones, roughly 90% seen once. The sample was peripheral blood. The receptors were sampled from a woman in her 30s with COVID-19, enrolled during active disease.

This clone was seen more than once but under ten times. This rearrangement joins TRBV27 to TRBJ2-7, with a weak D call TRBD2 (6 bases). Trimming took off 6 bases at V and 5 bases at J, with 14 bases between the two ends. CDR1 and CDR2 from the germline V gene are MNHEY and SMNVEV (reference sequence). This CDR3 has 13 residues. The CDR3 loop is CASREHRRDEQYF. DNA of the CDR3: TGTGCCAGCAGGGAGCACCGGAGGGACGAGCAGTACTTC.

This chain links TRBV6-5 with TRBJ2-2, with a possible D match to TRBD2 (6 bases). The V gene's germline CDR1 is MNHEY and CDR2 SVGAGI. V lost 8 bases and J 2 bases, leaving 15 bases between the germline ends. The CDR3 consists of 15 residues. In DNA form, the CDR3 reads TGTGCCAGCTGGAAAAGCGGGTTAAACACCGGGGAGCTGTTTTTT. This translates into CASWKSGLNTGELFF.

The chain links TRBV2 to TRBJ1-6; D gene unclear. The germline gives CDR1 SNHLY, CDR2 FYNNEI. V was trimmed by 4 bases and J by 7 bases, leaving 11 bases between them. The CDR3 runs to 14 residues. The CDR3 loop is CASSAAALNSPLHF. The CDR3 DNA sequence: TGTGCCAGCAGTGCGGCGGCTCTGAATTCACCCCTCCACTTT.

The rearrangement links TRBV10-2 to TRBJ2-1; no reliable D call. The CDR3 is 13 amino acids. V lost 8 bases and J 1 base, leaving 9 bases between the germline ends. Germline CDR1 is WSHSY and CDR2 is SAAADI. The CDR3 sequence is CASRSLSYNEQFF. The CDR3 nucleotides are TGCGCCAGCCGCAGTTTGTCCTACAATGAGCAGTTCTTC.

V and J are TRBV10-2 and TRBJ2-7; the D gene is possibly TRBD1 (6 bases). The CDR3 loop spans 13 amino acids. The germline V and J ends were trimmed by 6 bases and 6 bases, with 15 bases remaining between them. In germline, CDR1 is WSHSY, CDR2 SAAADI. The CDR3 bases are TGCGCCAGCAGCTCAGGGGTTCAAGGCGAGCAGTACTTC. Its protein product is CASSSGVQGEQYF.

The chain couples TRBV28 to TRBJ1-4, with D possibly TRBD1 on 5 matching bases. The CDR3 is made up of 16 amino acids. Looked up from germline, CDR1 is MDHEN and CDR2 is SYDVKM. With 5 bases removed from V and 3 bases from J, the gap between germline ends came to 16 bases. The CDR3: CASSPRDSEPNEKLFF. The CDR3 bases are TGTGCCAGCAGTCCCCGGGACTCAGAACCTAATGAAAAACTGTTTTTT. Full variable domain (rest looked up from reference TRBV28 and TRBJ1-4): DVKVTQSSRYLVKRTGEKVFLECVQDMDHENMFWYRQDPGLGLRLIYFSYDVKMKEKGDIPEGYSVSREKKERFSLILESASTNQTSMYLCASSPRDSEPNEKLFFGSGTQLSVL.

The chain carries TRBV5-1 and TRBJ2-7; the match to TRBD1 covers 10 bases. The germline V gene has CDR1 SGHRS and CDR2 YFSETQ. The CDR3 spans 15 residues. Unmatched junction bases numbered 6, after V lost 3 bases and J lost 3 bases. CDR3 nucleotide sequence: TGCGCCAGCAGCTCGTGGACAGGGGGTGTCTACGAGCAGTACTTC. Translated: CASSSWTGGVYEQYF.

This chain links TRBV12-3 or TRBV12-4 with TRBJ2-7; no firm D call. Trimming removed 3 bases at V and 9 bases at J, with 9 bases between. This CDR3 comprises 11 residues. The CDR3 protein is CASSFLSLQYF. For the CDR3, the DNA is TGTGCCAGCAGTTTTCTCAGTCTGCAGTACTTC.

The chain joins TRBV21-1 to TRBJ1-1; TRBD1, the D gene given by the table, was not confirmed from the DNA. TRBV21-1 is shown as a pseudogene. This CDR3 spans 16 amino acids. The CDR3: CASSPLDRAGHTEAFF. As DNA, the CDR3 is TGTGCCAGCAGCCCTTTGGACAGGGCAGGGCACACTGAAGCTTTCTTT.

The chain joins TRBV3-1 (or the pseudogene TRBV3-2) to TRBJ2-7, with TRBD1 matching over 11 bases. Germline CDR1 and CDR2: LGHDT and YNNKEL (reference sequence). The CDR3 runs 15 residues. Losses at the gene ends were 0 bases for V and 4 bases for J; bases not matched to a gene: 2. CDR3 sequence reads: CASSQEGQGGYEQYF. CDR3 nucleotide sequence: TGTGCCAGCAGCCAAGAGGGACAGGGGGGATACGAGCAGTACTTC.